One and the same sample provided the 23 T cell receptor beta chains below, sequenced in a study of CD8 T cells in Susac syndrome. Random hexamers primed reverse transcription of about 0.45 to 1 ug RNA. TCRdb reprocessed the immunoSEQ multiplex PCR reads via MiXCR and lists one record per CDR3 protein. Among more than 100,000 distinct CDR3 sequences, over 90% were seen once, and the ten largest hold roughly 0.11%. Sequencing input: CD4+ T cells from PBMCs. These receptor sequences come from a human donor in good health.

This sequence joins TRBV11-2 and TRBJ2-6; D uncertain. There are 16 residues in the CDR3. V lost 0 bases and J lost 0, with 6 bases in between. The germline V gene has CDR1 SGHAT and CDR2 FQNNGV. The DNA for the CDR3 is TGTGCCAGCAGCTTAGATCGAGCCTCTGGGGCCAACGTCCTGACTTTC. Translating gives CASSLDRASGANVLTF.

V gene TRBV19 combines with J gene TRBJ1-1, with 7 nucleotides matching TRBD1. V was pared by 7 bases and J by 4 bases, with 9 bases of the junction left unmatched. The CDR3 runs 14 residues. Germline lookup yields CDR1 LNHDA and CDR2 SQIVND (reference sequence). The CDR3 spells CASNEGARFTEAFF. The CDR3 nucleotides are TGTGCCAGTAACGAGGGGGCTAGATTCACTGAAGCTTTCTTT.

CDR3 residues: CASSPTGDKETQYF. CDR3 nucleotides: TGTGCCAGCTCACCAACAGGGGACAAAGAGACCCAGTACTTC. This sequence joins TRBV18 and TRBJ2-5; 7 nucleotides align to TRBD1. V was clipped by 2 bases and J by 3 bases; unmatched bases: 3. This CDR3 has 14 amino acids. From germline, CDR1 is KGHSH and CDR2 LQKENI.

In DNA, the CDR3 is TGTGCCAGCAGAAGAATCCGGAACACTGAAGCTTTCTTT. This gives the protein CASRRIRNTEAFF. V gene TRBV2 combines with J gene TRBJ1-1; D not certain. Germline V gene sequence: CDR1 SNHLY, CDR2 FYNNEI. CDR3 length: 13 amino acids. V shed 6 bases and J shed 1 base, with 9 bases lying between them.

This chain joins TRBV20-1 and TRBJ1-2; D is undetermined. CDR3 length: 15 amino acids. CDR1 is DFQATT and CDR2 is SNEGSKA in the germline V gene (reference sequence). The V gene lost 5 bases and the J gene lost 4 bases, with 20 bases spanning the gap. The CDR3 protein is CSAGPGTVLIYGYTF. CDR3 coding DNA: TGCAGTGCTGGACCGGGAACGGTGTTGATCTATGGCTACACCTTC.

Only a few counts were recorded for this clonotype. This rearrangement joins TRBV7-2 to TRBJ2-7; 8 bases agree with TRBD2. V lost 5 bases, J lost 7 bases, and 13 bases stayed unmatched. The CDR3 length is 15 residues. CDR1 and CDR2 from the germline V gene are SGHTA and FQGNSA. The DNA of the CDR3 is TGTGCCAGCAGCGATCGGGCGGGAGGAGTGTCAGAGCAGTACTTC. Amino acids: CASSDRAGGVSEQYF.

The rearrangement uses TRBV29-1 and TRBJ1-2; weak D call: TRBD1 (6 bases). From germline, CDR1 is SQVTM and CDR2 ANQGSEA. This CDR3 spans 14 amino acids. Trimming shortened V by 7 bases and J by 10 bases, and 25 bases separated the two germline ends. CDR3 sequence: CSAIKAFGQLVYTF. CDR3 nucleotide sequence: TGCAGCGCGATTAAGGCGTTCGGACAGCTTGTCTACACCTTC.

The chain joins TRBV2 to TRBJ2-2; D unresolved. Germline CDR1 reads SNHLY; CDR2 reads FYNNEI. This CDR3 spans 15 amino acids. Deletions cut 7 bases from V and 0 bases from J, with 12 bases between. CDR3 residues: CASTQRTANTGELFF. CDR3 nucleotides: TGTGCCAGCACCCAGAGGACGGCGAACACCGGGGAGCTGTTTTTT.

The CDR3 region is CSARTSGSGEQYF. The CDR3 DNA reads as TGCAGTGCTAGGACTAGCGGGTCCGGCGAGCAGTACTTC. V is TRBV20-1 and J is TRBJ2-7, with 10 bases that match TRBD2. Germline CDR1 reads DFQATT; CDR2 reads SNEGSKA (reference sequence). J gave up 6 bases and V 3 bases, and 5 bases lay outside the gene matches. The CDR3 spans 13 residues.

V gene TRBV4-1 combines with J gene TRBJ1-6, with D maybe TRBD1 (5 bases). Trimming shortened V by 0 bases and J by 10 bases, and 13 bases separated the two germline ends. Germline CDR1 reads MGHRA; CDR2 reads YSYEKL. This CDR3 comprises 15 residues. CDR3 protein: CASSQEGLLGSPLHF. CDR3 bases: TGCGCCAGCAGCCAAGAGGGACTCCTTGGGTCACCCCTCCACTTT.

The V call is TRBV20-1, the J call TRBJ1-2; the D gene is possibly TRBD1 (5 bases). The CDR3 covers 14 residues. With 5 bases removed from V and 2 bases from J, the gap between germline ends came to 15 bases. CDR1 and CDR2 (germline): DFQATT, SNEGSKA (reference sequence). The DNA for the CDR3 is TGCAGTGCTGGAACGCCAGGGAGAAACTATGGCTACACCTTC. As protein: CSAGTPGRNYGYTF.

V usage is TRBV2 and J usage is TRBJ2-7; D gene ambiguous. Trimming stripped 8 bases from V and 0 bases from J, with 8 bases between. Per the germline V gene, CDR1 is SNHLY and CDR2 is FYNNEI. The CDR3 runs to 12 residues. Here the CDR3 reads CASGVSSYEQYF. In nucleotides, the CDR3 is TGTGCCAGCGGGGTCAGCTCCTACGAGCAGTACTTC.

This rearrangement joins TRBV6-5 to TRBJ2-6; the match to TRBD1 covers 7 bases. CDR1 and CDR2 (germline): MNHEY, SVGAGI. V was clipped by 2 bases and J by 0 bases; unmatched bases: 4. The CDR3 has 17 residues. CDR3 bases: TGTGCCAGCAGTTACACAGGGGTTCTCTCTGGGGCCAACGTCCTGACTTTC. Translation gives CASSYTGVLSGANVLTF.

The chain's CDR3 is CASSPRGSGRAGGELFF. For the CDR3, the DNA is TGTGCCAGCAGTCCCCGGGGTAGCGGGAGGGCCGGCGGGGAGCTGTTTTTT. V gene TRBV12-3 or TRBV12-4 combines with J gene TRBJ2-2; TRBD2 matches at 11 bases. The CDR3 covers 17 residues. The V and J ends lost 5 bases and 7 bases, in that order; junction bases with no gene match: 12.

The rearrangement links TRBV28 to TRBJ2-2, with TRBD2 identical over 7 bases. Germline lookup yields CDR1 MDHEN and CDR2 SYDVKM. V lost 2 bases to trimming and J lost 5 bases; unmatched junction nucleotides: 11. The CDR3 is 17 residues long. The CDR3 loop is CASSLGASGIRTGELFF. As DNA, the CDR3 is TGTGCCAGCAGTTTAGGGGCTAGCGGAATCCGGACCGGGGAGCTGTTTTTT.

The gene calls are TRBV2 and TRBJ2-2; D call uncertain. This CDR3 comprises 13 residues. Germline CDR1 SNHLY, CDR2 FYNNEI. V was pared by 7 bases and J by 4 bases, with 10 bases between. CDR3 sequence reads: CASTQMSTGELFF. The CDR3 DNA reads as TGTGCCAGCACGCAGATGTCCACCGGGGAGCTGTTTTTT.

The chain combines TRBV19 with TRBJ2-3; 7 bases agree with TRBD1. This CDR3 contains 13 residues. Germline V gene sequence: CDR1 LNHDA, CDR2 SQIVND (reference sequence). Losses at the gene ends were 8 bases for V and 4 bases for J; bases not matched to a gene: 6. In DNA, the CDR3 is TGTGCCAGTGATCCGGGACAGTCAGATACGCAGTATTTT. It translates to CASDPGQSDTQYF.

The V gene is TRBV6-1, the J gene TRBJ2-1; 14 nucleotides agree with TRBD2. This CDR3 is built from 15 residues. CDR1 and CDR2 from the germline V gene are MNHNS and SASEGT. V shed 4 bases, J shed 8 bases, and the junction held 4 bases outside the gene matches. The CDR3 DNA follows: TGTGCCAGCAGTGGACTAGCGGGAGGGCCCGATGAGCAGTTCTTC. Translating gives CASSGLAGGPDEQFF.

The chain employs TRBV2 and TRBJ2-6; D is unclear. Germline CDR1 and CDR2: SNHLY and FYNNEI. The CDR3 is 16 residues long. Trimming pared 1 base from V and 2 bases from J, leaving 9 bases between. The CDR3 loop reads CASSEGLTPGANVLTF. The CDR3 DNA sequence: TGTGCCAGCAGTGAAGGGCTAACTCCTGGGGCCAACGTCCTGACTTTC.

V and J are TRBV13 and TRBJ2-1, with D possibly being TRBD1 or TRBD2 (5 bases each). Germline V CDR1 and CDR2: PRHDT, FYEKMQ (reference sequence). The CDR3 spans 12 residues. Trimming took 5 bases from V and 8 from J, leaving 10 bases between them. CDR3 protein: CASSLRGDEQFF. The CDR3 region has the DNA TGTGCCAGCAGCCTCCGGGGCGATGAGCAGTTCTTC.

As DNA, the CDR3 is TGTGCTAGTGCCCAGGGCTATACGCAGTATTTT. Amino acid sequence: CASAQGYTQYF. The genes are TRBV12-5 and TRBJ2-3, with a possible D match to TRBD1 (5 bases). Germline V gene lookup returns CDR1 LGHNT and CDR2 FRNRAP. V was shortened by 7 bases and J by 7 bases, with 9 bases between the two germline ends. The CDR3 totals 11 residues.

The rearrangement links TRBV20-1 to TRBJ2-2; 7 positions match TRBD2. V trimming: 3 bases; J trimming: 1 base; junction bases outside the gene matches: 2. The CDR3 sequence is 14 residues long. Germline values: CDR1 DFQATT, CDR2 SNEGSKA (reference sequence). The CDR3 protein is CSARGGGNTGELFF. In nucleotides, the CDR3 is TGCAGTGCTAGGGGCGGGGGGAACACCGGGGAGCTGTTTTTT.

The rearrangement links TRBV3-1 to TRBJ1-5, with D uncertain. Per germline, CDR1 LGHDT and CDR2 YNNKEL (reference sequence). The V gene lost 1 base and the J gene lost 5 bases, with 6 bases spanning the gap. The CDR3 is 13 residues long. The CDR3 DNA follows: TGTGCCAGCAGCCAAGCTAGATATCAGCCCCAGCATTTT. This codes for CASSQARYQPQHF.